Listed below are T cell receptor beta chains from one sample, sequenced in a study of CD8+ T cells in alopecia areata. Method: immunoSEQ multiplex PCR; TCRdb's copy keeps in-frame clones and lacks some. The sample has 150,000 to 200,000 clones; just over 65% are singletons. The source was CD4+ T cells sorted from blood, collected at week 4, from a patient treated with tofacitinib. These receptors were collected from a human donor with alopecia areata. Each CDR3 is given with its conserved first and last residue. Each record gives: CDR3 length, J gene, clone size, V gene, D gene, CDR3 DNA, CDR3 protein. A D gene is named only where the DNA matches it firmly. A row's size may be missing; if present it is once, few, many or a size class.

>15|TRBJ2-1|few|TRBV19|TRBD1
TGTGCCAGTAGTATAGCGGGCAGGGGGAACAATGAGCAGTTCTTC
CASSIAGRGNNEQFF
>15|TRBJ1-6|NA|TRBV27|NA
TGTGCCAGCAGGACCTTGGGATCCTATAATTCACCCCTCCACTTT
CASRTLGSYNSPLHF
>16|TRBJ2-5|NA|TRBV7-9|TRBD2
TGTGCCAGCAGCTTAGCAAGTAGCGGGGCGCACGAGACCCAGTACTTC
CASSLASSGAHETQYF
>13|TRBJ2-7|few|TRBV18|NA
TGTGCCAGCTCACCACCGGGCACCTACGAGCAGTACTTC
CASSPPGTYEQYF
>15|TRBJ2-2|NA|TRBV29-1|NA
TGCAGCGTTGGATCAGGGGTTAATGGTCCCGGGGAGCTGTTTTTT
CSVGSGVNGPGELFF
>14|TRBJ2-7|NA|TRBV4-3|NA
TGCGCCAGCAGTCATGGGACCGACAGCTACGAGCAGTACTTC
CASSHGTDSYEQYF
>13|TRBJ2-2|once|TRBV5-6|NA
TGTGCCAGCAGCCCCGACATAACCGGGGAGCTGTTTTTT
CASSPDITGELFF
>12|TRBJ2-7|once|TRBV29-1|NA
TGCAGCGTTACAGTGAGCTCCTACGAGCAGTACTTC
CSVTVSSYEQYF
>14|TRBJ2-6|NA|TRBV6-1|NA
TGTGCCAGCAGCGTACAGGGTGGGGCCAACGTCCTGACTTTC
CASSVQGGANVLTF
>15|TRBJ2-5|NA|TRBV2|TRBD2
TGTGCCAGCAGTGAGCCTAGCGGGGGGTCGGAGACCCAGTACTTC
CASSEPSGGSETQYF
>12|TRBJ1-2|NA|TRBV7-9|NA
TGTGCCAGCAGCGGGGGTCTGTCTGGCTACACCTTC
CASSGGLSGYTF
>16|TRBJ2-2|NA|TRBV30|TRBD2
TGTGCCTGGAGTGTGCCTAGCGGATTGAACACCGGGGAGCTGTTTTTT
CAWSVPSGLNTGELFF
>13|TRBJ2-2|NA|TRBV29-1|NA
TGCAGCGTTGTTTCGGGGGCGGCCGGGGAGCTGTTTTTT
CSVVSGAAGELFF
>16|TRBJ1-4|few|TRBV15|NA
TGTGCCACCAGCAGAATCCAGCCCCGGGGGGATGAAAAACTGTTTTTT
CATSRIQPRGDEKLFF
>15|TRBJ2-3|NA|TRBV5-1|NA
TGCGCCAGCAGCTTGGCTCAGGGCAGCACAGATACGCAGTATTTT
CASSLAQGSTDTQYF
>11|TRBJ1-4|NA|TRBV30|TRBD1
TGTGCCTGGGGGACAGCAGGAAAACTGTTTTTT
CAWGTAGKLFF
>11|TRBJ2-7|NA|TRBV30|NA
TGTGCCTGGGTTAAGGACTTCGAGCAGTACTTC
CAWVKDFEQYF
>12|TRBJ1-4|NA|TRBV2|NA
TGTGCCAGCTGCCAGTGGAATGAAAAACTGTTTTTT
CASCQWNEKLFF
>13|TRBJ2-2|once|TRBV27|NA
TGTGCCAGCAGTTTGGGGGTGACCGGGGAGCTGTTTTTT
CASSLGVTGELFF
>14|TRBJ2-5|NA|TRBV5-4|NA
TGTGCCGTTACCACCCAGGCACTGCAAGAGACCCAGTACTTC
CAVTTQALQETQYF
>12|TRBJ2-3|NA|TRBV5-1|NA
TGCGCCAGCAGCTCCGGGGCAGATACGCAGTATTTT
CASSSGADTQYF
>14|TRBJ2-5|NA|TRBV29-1|NA
TGCAGCGTTGAAGATACCGGGGCCCAAGAGACCCAGTACTTC
CSVEDTGAQETQYF
>14|TRBJ1-5|NA|TRBV4-3|NA
TGCGCCAGCAGCCAACAACAGGGAAATCAGCCCCAGCATTTT
CASSQQQGNQPQHF
>15|TRBJ1-1|NA|TRBV7-9|NA
TGTGCCAGCAGCTTAGTTGGGGGCCTGAACACTGAAGCTTTCTTT
CASSLVGGLNTEAFF
>16|TRBJ2-3|few|TRBV5-1|TRBD2
TGCGCCAGCAGCTACGGGACTAGCGGGGAGGCAGATACGCAGTATTTT
CASSYGTSGEADTQYF
>14|TRBJ1-2|few|TRBV10-3|NA
TGTGCCATCAGTGAGTCGAGGACAGACTATGGCTACACCTTC
CAISESRTDYGYTF
>13|TRBJ1-2|NA|TRBV2|NA
TGTGCCAGCAGTGAAATCGCCGAGGGGGGCTACACCTTC
CASSEIAEGGYTF
>12|TRBJ2-4|NA|TRBV29-1|TRBD1
TGCAGCGTCGGGACAGGGGCTAGCATTCAGTACTTC
CSVGTGASIQYF
>13|TRBJ2-2|once|TRBV5-1|NA
TGCGCCAGCAGCTTGCTCCACACCGGGGAGCTGTTTTTT
CASSLLHTGELFF
>15|TRBJ2-7|once|TRBV4-1|TRBD2
TGCGCCAGCAGCCAAGATGGACTAGCGGGCTACGAGCAGTACTTC
CASSQDGLAGYEQYF
>14|TRBJ2-7|once|TRBV29-1|NA
TGCAGCGTTGTTCCCGCGGGGAGCTCCTACGAGCAGTACTTC
CSVVPAGSSYEQYF
>15|TRBJ2-6|once|TRBV9|NA
TGTGCCAGCAGCCCAAGCAGGGCTGGGGCCAACGTCCTGACTTTC
CASSPSRAGANVLTF
>15|TRBJ1-6|once|TRBV25-1|NA
TGTGCCAGCACGTCAATGAGCAGTCCTAATTCACCCCTCCACTTT
CASTSMSSPNSPLHF
>13|TRBJ2-5|NA|TRBV18|NA
TGTGCCAGCTCACCGGGTGAGCAAGAGACCCAGTACTTC
CASSPGEQETQYF
>14|TRBJ2-7|NA|TRBV7-2|TRBD1
TGTGCCAGCAGCTTACGGACAGGGGCGGGCGAGCAGTACTTC
CASSLRTGAGEQYF
>14|TRBJ2-7|few|TRBV5-1|NA
TGCGCCAGCAGCCCTGGACAGTTCTCCTACGAGCAGTACTTC
CASSPGQFSYEQYF
>18|TRBJ2-5|few|TRBV27|TRBD2
TGTGCCAGCAGTCCGATACTAGCGGGGGGGCTGACCCAAGAGACCCAGTACTTC
CASSPILAGGLTQETQYF
>16|TRBJ2-2|NA|TRBV4-1|NA
TGCGCCAGCAGCCAAGTCCGAGGATTTGACACCGGGGAGCTGTTTTTT
CASSQVRGFDTGELFF